These 30 T cell receptor beta chains originate from one sample sequenced in a study of T cells in Graves' hyperthyroidism and ophthalmopathy. It was RNA transcripts that yielded the amplified TCR beta CDR3 regions. The HTBI primer set drove a first-round RT-PCR of the TCR CDR3. Each CDR3 protein gets one entry after TCRdb re-called the multiplex PCR reads with MiXCR. This table holds about 380,000 distinct CDR3 sequences, 13% found once. Source material: blood. The receptors shown here come from a man younger than 40 with Graves' hyperthyroidism that later progressed to Graves' ophthalmopathy.

This clonotype was detected ten times or more. The V gene is TRBV27, the J gene TRBJ2-1; 12 bases fit TRBD2. Germline CDR1 and CDR2: MNHEY and SMNVEV (reference sequence). J gave up 9 bases and V 6 bases, and 9 bases lay outside the gene matches. The CDR3 is 15 residues long. CDR3 nucleotide sequence: TGTGCCAGCAGCCTGATGCTAGCGGGGGGGCGTGAGCAGTTCTTC. It specifies CASSLMLAGGREQFF.

The V call is TRBV4-2, the J call TRBJ2-1; 7 nucleotides match TRBD1. This CDR3 has 16 amino acids. Germline lookup yields CDR1 LGHNA and CDR2 YNFKEQ. Trimming took 1 base from V and 0 from J; bases not matched to a gene: 3. This CDR3 is CASSQVRGSSYNEQFF. The CDR3, as DNA: TGTGCCAGCAGCCAAGTCAGGGGGAGCTCCTACAATGAGCAGTTCTTC.

Of note for this clonotype: Since a much larger clone is just one base distant, this may be a read error. In nucleotides, the CDR3 is TGTGCCAGCAGCCAAGAAAAGGGTAGGAACACCGGGGAGCTGTTTTTT. Residues: CASSQEKGRNTGELFF. The chain employs TRBV3-1 and TRBJ2-2; D not resolved. Germline CDR1 is LGHDT and CDR2 is YNNKEL (reference sequence). V lost 0 bases and J 1 base, leaving 9 bases between the germline ends. This CDR3 has 16 residues.

The table lists this clonotype with many counts. The chain recombines TRBV6-1 with TRBJ1-5, with no clear D. The CDR3 has 15 residues. Germline values: CDR1 MNHNS, CDR2 SASEGT. Trimming left V 5 bases short and J 0 bases short, with 11 bases between. The CDR3 DNA reads TGTGCCAGCAGTTCCCGAGCCGGTAGCAATCAGCCCCAGCATTTT. This sequence encodes CASSSRAGSNQPQHF.

Many counts were recorded for this clonotype. The CDR3 nucleotides are TGTGCCAGCAGTCGGGGACAGGGTCCGGGTGGCTACACCTTC. Amino acid sequence: CASSRGQGPGGYTF. This chain joins TRBV2 and TRBJ1-2, with 9 bases identical to TRBD1. Germline loops: CDR1 SNHLY, CDR2 FYNNEI. This CDR3 contains 14 residues. After removal of 5 bases from V and 7 bases from J, the junction contained 8 bases not matched to a gene.

This clonotype was recorded a few times. V usage is TRBV20-1 and J usage is TRBJ2-1, with D uncertain. Trimming left V 1 base short and J 9 bases short, with 13 bases between. Germline V gene data show CDR1 as DFQATT and CDR2 as SNEGSKA (reference sequence). CDR3 length equals 13 residues. This CDR3 is CSARGPSWSEQFF. CDR3 coding DNA: TGCAGTGCTAGAGGGCCTTCGTGGAGTGAGCAGTTCTTC.

This clonotype was seen ten or more times. The rearrangement joins TRBV6-1 to TRBJ1-1, with no clear D. V lost 6 bases, J lost 5 bases, and 10 bases lay in between. The CDR3 sequence is 12 residues long. Germline-derived CDR1 and CDR2 are MNHNS and SASEGT. The CDR3 nucleotides read TGTGCCAGCAGCAGATGGGTAACTGAAGCTTTCTTT. It translates to CASSRWVTEAFF.

This clonotype was counted between two and nine times. The rearrangement joins TRBV29-1 to TRBJ2-7; the D is unclear. Germline V gives CDR1 SQVTM, CDR2 ANQGSEA. V lost 7 bases, J lost 2 bases, and 12 bases lay in between. This CDR3 is 12 amino acids long. CDR3 sequence: CSAINTAYEQYF. DNA for the CDR3: TGCAGCGCTATCAACACAGCCTACGAGCAGTACTTC.

This clonotype was found many times. The chain couples TRBV2 to TRBJ1-5; D remains unclear. Germline V gene sequence: CDR1 SNHLY, CDR2 FYNNEI. CDR3 length equals 13 residues. Trimming removed 3 bases at V and 4 bases at J, with 7 bases between. The CDR3 sequence is CASSDWRNQPQHF. DNA for the CDR3: TGTGCCAGCAGTGACTGGAGGAATCAGCCCCAGCATTTT.

This clonotype was counted a few times. This chain joins TRBV3-1 and TRBJ2-5; no reliable D call. Germline V CDR1 and CDR2: LGHDT, YNNKEL (reference sequence). Between the trimmed V and J ends, which lost 0 bases and 0 bases, there was a span of 11 bases. The CDR3 is 16 residues long. The CDR3 region is CASSQDVSAYQETQYF. In DNA form, the CDR3 reads TGTGCCAGCAGCCAAGATGTCTCGGCGTACCAAGAGACCCAGTACTTC.

The chain employs TRBV18 and TRBJ2-7, with D possibly matching TRBD1 (5 bases). Germline-derived CDR1 and CDR2 are KGHSH and LQKENI. The CDR3 sequence is 14 residues long. Trimming left V 5 bases short and J 0 bases short, with 11 bases between. CDR3 sequence reads: CASSSQGDSYEQYF. The CDR3 DNA reads TGTGCCAGCTCAAGTCAGGGCGACTCCTACGAGCAGTACTTC.

At least ten counts were recorded for this clonotype. The rearrangement uses TRBV7-6 and TRBJ2-3; 10 bases line up with TRBD2. Looked up from germline, CDR1 is SGHVS and CDR2 is FNYEAQ. With V trimmed by 5 bases and J by 5 bases, 10 bases remained unmatched. The CDR3 is 16 residues long. The CDR3, as DNA: TGTGCCAGCAGCCCGGGGCCATGGACTAGCGGAGATACGCAGTATTTT. It translates to CASSPGPWTSGDTQYF. Filled out from reference TRBV7-6 and TRBJ2-3, the complete variable domain reads GAGVSQSPRYKVTKRGQDVALRCDPISGHVSLYWYRQALGQGPEFLTYFNYEAQQDKSGLPNDRFSAERPEGSISTLTIQRTEQRDSAMYRCASSPGPWTSGDTQYFGPGTRLTVL.

This clonotype was seen repeatedly, ten times or more. The rearrangement links TRBV12-3 or TRBV12-4 to TRBJ1-2, with 10 bases fitting TRBD1. V shed 6 bases, J shed 3 bases, and the junction held 7 bases outside the gene matches. The CDR3 loop spans 15 amino acids. CDR3 protein: CASSATGTGDYGYTF. Written as DNA, the CDR3 is TGTGCCAGCAGCGCGACCGGGACAGGGGACTATGGCTACACCTTC.

This clonotype was counted a few times. At one end the junction does not follow the germline gene, possibly because of a read error. The V and J genes are TRBV2 and TRBJ2-2; the D gene could be TRBD1 or TRBD2 (5 bases each). Germline-derived CDR1 and CDR2 are SNHLY and FYNNEI. This CDR3 is built from 15 residues. The DNA for the CDR3 is TGTGCCCGCAGTAAGCGGCAGGGTAACACCGGGGAGCTGTTTTTT. Translation: CARSKRQGNTGELFF.

This clonotype was recorded many times. DNA for the CDR3: TGTGCCAGCAGTTTAGACAGGGGGCTTATCCAGCCCCAGCATTTT. This gives the protein CASSLDRGLIQPQHF. The chain links TRBV28 to TRBJ1-5; 10 positions match TRBD1. This CDR3 is built from 15 residues. In germline, CDR1 is MDHEN, CDR2 SYDVKM. Losses at the gene ends were 2 bases for V and 7 bases for J; bases not matched to a gene: 5.

This clonotype was recorded at least ten times. The chain combines TRBV6-1 with TRBJ2-7; D might be TRBD2 (6 bases). Trimming cost V 9 bases and J 7 bases, with 19 bases left between them. Germline CDR1 MNHNS, CDR2 SASEGT. This CDR3 has 13 amino acids. CDR3 sequence (DNA): TGTGCCAGTCAATTCGAGCGGGCGGGAGAGCAGTACTTC. It is translated as CASQFERAGEQYF.

With regard to this clonotype: A single base separates this from a much larger clone, so it may be a read error. The chain is built from TRBV12-3 or TRBV12-4 and TRBJ1-6; D not resolved. V was clipped by 2 bases and J by 14 bases, with 10 bases between them. The CDR3 totals 12 residues. The CDR3 protein is CASSLIGNALHF. Here the CDR3 DNA reads TGTGCCAGCAGTTTAATCGGGAATGCCCTCCACTTT.

This clonotype was counted a few times. The chain carries TRBV19 and TRBJ2-2; maybe TRBD1 (5 bases). Trimming shortened V by 3 bases and J by 4 bases, and 12 bases separated the two germline ends. Germline CDR1 is LNHDA and CDR2 is SQIVND (reference sequence). This CDR3 spans 15 amino acids. The CDR3 nucleotides read TGTGCCAGTAGTATCCCCATAGACAGCACCGGGGAGCTGTTTTTT. This sequence encodes CASSIPIDSTGELFF. Full variable domain (remainder filled in from reference TRBV19 and TRBJ2-2): DGGITQSPKYLFRKEGQNVTLSCEQNLNHDAMYWYRQDPGQGLRLIYYSQIVNDFQKGDIAEGYSVSREKKESFPLTVTSAQKNPTAFYLCASSIPIDSTGELFFGEGSRLTVL.

This clonotype was observed at least ten times. The chain links TRBV28 to TRBJ2-1, with TRBD2 as a possible D gene (5 bases). The V gene's germline CDR1 is MDHEN and CDR2 SYDVKM. There are 18 residues in the CDR3. V shed 4 bases and J shed 0 bases, with 19 bases lying between them. The DNA for the CDR3 is TGTGCCAGCAGTTCCCTTACCCGGGGTTCCAGCTCCTACAATGAGCAGTTCTTC. Translating it yields CASSSLTRGSSSYNEQFF.

The chain joins TRBV6-1 to TRBJ2-5, with 7 bases fitting TRBD2. The CDR3 consists of 14 residues. Germline CDR1 MNHNS, CDR2 SASEGT. V dropped 5 bases and J dropped 5; count of bases not matched to a gene: 8. CDR3 protein: CASSTPGGRETQYF. As DNA, the CDR3 is TGTGCCAGCAGTACCCCGGGGGGAAGGGAGACCCAGTACTTC.

This clonotype came up a few times. V gene TRBV19 combines with J gene TRBJ1-2; 8 nucleotides line up with TRBD1. The CDR3 has 16 amino acids. V trimming: 5 bases; J trimming: 4 bases; junction bases outside the gene matches: 12. Germline V gives CDR1 LNHDA, CDR2 SQIVND (reference sequence). In nucleotides, the CDR3 is TGTGCCAGTAGTTTCGGGTCAGGGGGCGCTGGCTATGGCTACACCTTC. This codes for CASSFGSGGAGYGYTF.

As concerns this clonotype: One junction end does not reproduce the germline sequence, and a read error may be involved. This rearrangement joins TRBV5-6 to TRBJ1-2, with D uncertain. The CDR3 contains 13 residues. Germline V gene data show CDR1 as SGHDT and CDR2 as YYEEEE. Here the CDR3 DNA reads TGTACCAGCAGCTTGGGCAGATACTATGGCTACACCTTC. Translation gives CTSSLGRYYGYTF.

In its sample, this clonotype was seen a few times. The chain is built from TRBV9 and TRBJ2-1; TRBD2 matches at 7 bases. The CDR3 runs 16 residues. V lost 4 bases, J lost 4 bases, and 11 bases stayed unmatched. Looked up from germline, CDR1 is SGDLS and CDR2 is YYNGEE. The CDR3 DNA sequence: TGTGCCAGCAGCCCCCAAACGGCGGGGGAATACAATGAGCAGTTCTTC. Protein sequence: CASSPQTAGEYNEQFF.

This clonotype came up many times. The J gene is TRBJ2-6, the V gene TRBV7-8; D is possibly TRBD1 (5 bases). The CDR3 has 12 amino acids. V lost 0 bases to trimming and J lost 16 bases, with 10 bases between them. Germline V gene sequence: CDR1 SGHVS, CDR2 FQNEAQ. The CDR3 DNA sequence: TGTGCCAGCAGCTTAGCGGTTCAGGGTCTGACTTTC. This codes for CASSLAVQGLTF. The full variable domain, rest sourced from reference TRBV7-8 and TRBJ2-6, is GAGVSQSPRYKVAKRGQDVALRCDPISGHVSLFWYQQALGQGPEFLTYFQNEAQLDKSGLPSDRFFAERPEGSVSTLKIQRTQQEDSAVYLCASSLAVQGLTFGAGSRLTVL.

This clonotype has a count of ten or more. CDR3: CASREGPSGTQYF. The CDR3 DNA sequence: TGTGCCAGCAGAGAAGGGCCGTCCGGGACCCAGTACTTC. The rearrangement links TRBV11-3 to TRBJ2-5; D unclear. V was clipped by 6 bases and J by 7 bases, with 15 bases between them. The CDR3 is made up of 13 amino acids. The germline CDR1 and CDR2 sequences are SGHNT and YENEEA.

This clonotype was seen at least ten times. The chain combines TRBV5-6 with TRBJ1-4; TRBD1 is a possible D gene (5 bases). Germline V CDR1 and CDR2: SGHDT, YYEEEE. The CDR3 is made up of 14 amino acids. Between the trimmed V and J ends, which lost 0 bases and 7 bases, there was a span of 10 bases. CDR3 in DNA: TGTGCCAGCAGCTTGGACGGGGCGGGTGAAAAACTGTTTTTT. This gives the protein CASSLDGAGEKLFF.

V usage is TRBV30 and J usage is TRBJ2-1, with D hard to call. V shed 0 bases and J shed 2 bases, with 11 bases lying between them. CDR1 GTSNPN and CDR2 SVGIG come from the germline V gene (reference sequence). The CDR3 covers 15 residues. The CDR3 here is CAWSVGYPTYNEQFF. DNA of the CDR3: TGTGCCTGGAGTGTAGGGTACCCGACCTACAATGAGCAGTTCTTC.

This clonotype was detected only a few times. The chain recombines TRBV12-3 or TRBV12-4 with TRBJ1-2; 7 bases are a match to TRBD1. CDR3 length: 13 amino acids. J lost 7 bases, V lost 3 bases, and 5 bases had no gene match. Here the CDR3 DNA reads TGTGCCAGCAGTTTGCAGGGGGTGGGTGGCTACACCTTC. Translated, it gives CASSLQGVGGYTF.

This clonotype was recorded many times. V is TRBV28 and J is TRBJ1-6, with D unresolved. The V end was cut by 4 bases, the J end by 0 bases, with 10 bases between. This CDR3 has 16 residues. Germline V gene lookup returns CDR1 MDHEN and CDR2 SYDVKM. CDR3 region: CASSSFYSSYNSPLHF. DNA for the CDR3: TGTGCCAGCAGTTCCTTCTACAGCTCCTATAATTCACCCCTCCACTTT.

This clonotype showed up just a few times. The chain has TRBV5-1 and TRBJ2-3; TRBD2 matches 13 bases. The CDR3 has 16 amino acids. Germline CDR1 reads SGHRS; CDR2 reads YFSETQ. V was pared by 3 bases and J by 4 bases, with 5 bases of the junction left unmatched. The CDR3 loop is CASSSGTSGAADTQYF. The CDR3 nucleotides are TGCGCCAGCAGCTCCGGGACTAGCGGGGCGGCAGATACGCAGTATTTT. Full variable domain (remainder filled in from reference TRBV5-1 and TRBJ2-3): KAGVTQTPRYLIKTRGQQVTLSCSPISGHRSVSWYQQTPGQGLQFLFEYFSETQRNKGNFPGRFSGRQFSNSRSEMNVSTLELGDSALYLCASSSGTSGAADTQYFGPGTRLTVL.